Shown below are 26 T cell receptor beta chains from a single sample sequenced in a study of T cell changes during pregnancy in multiple sclerosis. Sequenced by immunoSEQ multiplex PCR; TCRdb stores in-frame clones only, minus some. The repertoire holds tens of thousands of clones, with over 90% as singletons. The specimen comprised peripheral blood, sampled after pregnancy. All receptors come from a female donor with multiple sclerosis, enrolled in a pregnancy study.

This sequence joins TRBV4-1 and TRBJ2-3; 7 positions match TRBD2. The CDR3 has 18 amino acids. Trimming removed 1 base from V and 5 bases from J; junction bases left unmatched: 15. In germline, CDR1 is MGHRA, CDR2 YSYEKL. As DNA, the CDR3 is TGCGCCAGCAGCCAAGGAGCCCTTGCGGGGGTAATAGGAGATACGCAGTATTTT. Residues: CASSQGALAGVIGDTQYF.

The chain uses TRBV4-2 and TRBJ1-2; D is unresolved. The germline V and J ends were trimmed by 3 bases and 8 bases, with 10 bases remaining between them. The CDR3 sequence is 12 residues long. Germline V gene lookup returns CDR1 LGHNA and CDR2 YNFKEQ. The CDR3 is CASSQSASGYTF. CDR3 DNA sequence: TGTGCCAGCAGCCAGTCAGCGAGCGGCTACACCTTC.

The CDR3 DNA sequence: TGTGCCAGGGCGGCCAGGGACAGGACTTATAGCAATCAGCCCCAGCATTTT. Its protein product is CARAARDRTYSNQPQHF. The chain is built from TRBV7-3 and TRBJ1-5; 8 bases align to TRBD1. V shed 9 bases, J shed 0 bases, and the junction held 13 bases outside the gene matches. There are 17 residues in the CDR3. Germline V gives CDR1 SGHTA, CDR2 FQGTGA.

The chain combines TRBV6-1 with TRBJ1-2; 7 bases align to TRBD1. Germline CDR1 and CDR2: MNHNS and SASEGT. There are 14 residues in the CDR3. Germline trimming cut 3 bases from V and 8 bases from J; bases unmatched to any gene: 9. The CDR3 reads CASSETRTGGGYTF. The DNA for the CDR3 is TGTGCCAGCAGTGAGACTCGGACAGGAGGCGGCTACACCTTC.

J is TRBJ1-2 and V is TRBV9; 11 positions agree with TRBD1. This CDR3 has 13 amino acids. Germline values: CDR1 SGDLS, CDR2 YYNGEE. Germline trimming cut 3 bases from V and 6 bases from J; bases unmatched to any gene: 1. This CDR3 reads CASSGTGGDGYTF. The CDR3, as DNA: TGTGCCAGCAGCGGGACAGGGGGCGATGGCTACACCTTC.

This rearrangement joins TRBV18 to TRBJ1-5; D not resolved. CDR1 KGHSH and CDR2 LQKENI come from the germline V gene. The CDR3 sequence is 15 residues long. The V end was cut by 3 bases, the J end by 0 bases, with 9 bases between. The CDR3 nucleotides are TGTGCCAGCTCACCTGAGGCGTTTAGCAATCAGCCCCAGCATTTT. Translation: CASSPEAFSNQPQHF.

The rearrangement joins TRBV27 to TRBJ1-1; D remains unclear. Germline lookup yields CDR1 MNHEY and CDR2 SMNVEV (reference sequence). Trimming removed 4 bases from V and 1 base from J, with 7 bases in between. The CDR3 is 13 residues long. The CDR3 DNA reads as TGTGCCAGCAGTTATGCGGAGAACACTGAAGCTTTCTTT. It encodes CASSYAENTEAFF.

V gene TRBV19 combines with J gene TRBJ1-5; a possible D gene is TRBD1 (5 bases). Trimming cost V 5 bases and J 6 bases, with 20 bases left between them. Per germline, CDR1 LNHDA and CDR2 SQIVND (reference sequence). The CDR3 length is 16 residues. CDR3 in amino acids: CASSPLPSGGGQPQHF. The CDR3 DNA reads TGTGCCAGTAGTCCGCTTCCGTCCGGGGGAGGTCAGCCCCAGCATTTT.

The chain combines TRBV11-3 with TRBJ2-3; 10 positions match TRBD2. V lost 5 bases to trimming and J lost 1 base; unmatched junction nucleotides: 0. CDR1 is SGHNT, CDR2 YENEEA, per germline. The CDR3 is 14 amino acids. For the CDR3, the DNA is TGTGCCAGCAGCCTAGCGGGGGGCACAGATACGCAGTATTTT. Its translation: CASSLAGGTDTQYF.

The chain combines TRBV7-3 with TRBJ2-2, with TRBD1 as a possible D gene (5 bases). V was shortened by 1 base and J by 7 bases, with 13 bases between the two germline ends. The CDR3 is made up of 15 amino acids. Per germline, CDR1 SGHTA and CDR2 FQGTGA. CDR3 coding DNA: TGTGCCAGCAGCTTAATCACCAGGGCTGGCGGGGAGCTGTTTTTT. It yields the protein CASSLITRAGGELFF.

CDR3 sequence (DNA): TGCGCCAGCAGCCAAGAATGGCAGGGGCGGGCTTTCTTT. Protein sequence: CASSQEWQGRAFF. The rearrangement joins TRBV4-1 to TRBJ1-1; D possibly corresponds to TRBD1 (6 bases). Germline-derived CDR1 and CDR2 are MGHRA and YSYEKL. The CDR3 spans 13 residues. With 0 bases removed from V and 11 bases from J, the gap between germline ends came to 13 bases.

This chain connects TRBV5-6 to TRBJ2-1; 7 nucleotides align to TRBD1. V lost 4 bases and J lost 10; bases outside the gene matches: 11. The CDR3 length is 14 residues. The germline V gene encodes CDR1 SGHDT and CDR2 YYEEEE. The CDR3 sequence: CASSTPGQRREQFF. The CDR3 nucleotides read TGTGCCAGCAGCACCCCGGGACAGCGCAGGGAGCAGTTCTTC.

V gene TRBV5-6 combines with J gene TRBJ2-7; 8 bases line up with TRBD2. The germline gives CDR1 SGHDT, CDR2 YYEEEE. V dropped 2 bases and J dropped 2; count of bases not matched to a gene: 9. The CDR3 spans 16 residues. The CDR3 protein is CASSFRGAGGPYEQYF. CDR3 bases: TGTGCCAGCAGCTTCCGGGGGGCGGGGGGCCCCTACGAGCAGTACTTC. Using reference TRBV5-6 and TRBJ2-7 for the parts outside the CDR3, the full variable domain is DAGVTQSPTHLIKTRGQQVTLRCSPKSGHDTVSWYQQALGQGPQFIFQYYEEEERQRGNFPDRFSGHQFPNYSSELNVNALLLGDSALYLCASSFRGAGGPYEQYFGPGTRLTVT.

The chain links TRBV21-1 to TRBJ1-2; no check of the table's D call, TRBD1, against the DNA was made. TRBV21-1 is reported as a pseudogene. The CDR3 has 15 residues. CDR3 DNA: TGTGCCAGCAGCAAAGCGCGAGGACAGGGGTACGGCTACACCTTC. Encoded protein: CASSKARGQGYGYTF.

The chain uses TRBV7-9 and TRBJ1-1; D is perhaps TRBD1 (6 bases). CDR1 and CDR2 from the germline V gene are SEHNR and FQNEAQ (reference sequence). Trimming removed 3 bases from V and 6 bases from J, with 17 bases in between. There are 15 residues in the CDR3. Here the CDR3 reads CASSFGGGPNAEAFF. The CDR3 coding sequence is TGTGCCAGCAGCTTCGGCGGGGGGCCGAATGCTGAAGCTTTCTTT.

The V gene is TRBV7-3, the J gene TRBJ1-6; 7 bases agree with TRBD1. CDR1 SGHTA and CDR2 FQGTGA come from the germline V gene. The V gene end was trimmed by 5 bases and the J gene end by 7 bases; junction bases not matched to a gene: 5. There are 14 residues in the CDR3. This CDR3 reads CASSRGQANSPLHF. The CDR3 DNA follows: TGTGCCAGCAGCCGAGGACAGGCAAATTCACCCCTCCACTTT. Looking up the rest from reference TRBV7-3 and TRBJ1-6 gives the full variable domain: GAGVSQTPSNKVTEKGKYVELRCDPISGHTALYWYRQSLGQGPEFLIYFQGTGAADDSGLPNDRFFAVRPEGSVSTLKIQRTERGDSAVYLCASSRGQANSPLHFGNGTRLTVT.

The gene calls are TRBV27 and TRBJ2-5; possibly TRBD1 for D (6 bases). V was pared by 0 bases and J by 4 bases, with 9 bases between. The CDR3 contains 14 residues. The germline V gene has CDR1 MNHEY and CDR2 SMNVEV (reference sequence). The CDR3 region has the DNA TGTGCCAGCAGTTTATCCACAGGGCGAGAGACCCAGTACTTC. Its translation: CASSLSTGRETQYF.

This clone showed up just once. In DNA, the CDR3 is TGTGCCAGCAGTCTTCGACAGGCCCACGAGCAGTACTTC. It translates to CASSLRQAHEQYF. V usage is TRBV2 and J usage is TRBJ2-7, with a possible D match to TRBD1 (6 bases). The germline V gene encodes CDR1 SNHLY and CDR2 FYNNEI. This CDR3 spans 13 amino acids. The V end lost 5 bases, the J end lost 5 bases, and 13 bases lay between the germline ends.

The sample holds a few counts of this clone. This chain connects TRBV30 to TRBJ1-1; no clear D gene. Deletions cut 2 bases from V and 4 bases from J, with 14 bases between. This CDR3 spans 14 amino acids. Looked up from germline, CDR1 is GTSNPN and CDR2 is SVGIG (reference sequence). CDR3 region: CAWSTAARSTEAFF. In DNA form, the CDR3 reads TGTGCCTGGAGTACCGCCGCACGGTCCACTGAAGCTTTCTTT.

The CDR3 loop reads CATSRDKGTRGETQYF. The CDR3 DNA reads TGTGCCACCAGCAGAGATAAGGGCACCAGAGGGGAGACCCAGTACTTC. This chain connects TRBV15 to TRBJ2-5; TRBD2 might be the D (5 bases). Per germline, CDR1 LNHNV and CDR2 YYDKDF (reference sequence). The CDR3 has 16 residues. Deletions cut 0 bases from V and 5 bases from J, with 16 bases between.

The chain couples TRBV30 to TRBJ1-5; D uncertain. The CDR3 is 13 amino acids. V was trimmed by 4 bases and J by 3 bases, leaving 10 bases between them. CDR1 and CDR2 from the germline V gene are GTSNPN and SVGIG (reference sequence). The DNA for the CDR3 is TGTGCCTGGACCCCGGGAGACAATCAGCCCCAGCATTTT. Its translation is CAWTPGDNQPQHF.

This clone was recorded once. The chain links TRBV19 to TRBJ2-1, with D possibly TRBD1 on 6 matching bases. The germline gives CDR1 LNHDA, CDR2 SQIVND (reference sequence). This CDR3 spans 17 amino acids. V gave up 2 bases and J gave up 3 bases, with 17 bases separating them. The CDR3 DNA follows: TGTGCCAGTAGTATATGGCAGGGGAACTCTATCTACAATGAGCAGTTCTTC. This sequence encodes CASSIWQGNSIYNEQFF.

This clone was picked up a small number of times. The J gene is TRBJ1-1, the V gene TRBV5-6, with a tentative D call TRBD1 (5 bases). The CDR3 is 17 residues long. CDR1 and CDR2 from the germline V gene are SGHDT and YYEEEE. V lost 0 bases to trimming and J lost 2 bases, with 17 bases between them. The CDR3 reads CASSLVGAAGANTEAFF. The CDR3 region has the DNA TGTGCCAGCAGCTTGGTTGGGGCCGCAGGAGCCAACACTGAAGCTTTCTTT. Full variable domain (outside the CDR3, taken from reference TRBV5-6 and TRBJ1-1): DAGVTQSPTHLIKTRGQQVTLRCSPKSGHDTVSWYQQALGQGPQFIFQYYEEEERQRGNFPDRFSGHQFPNYSSELNVNALLLGDSALYLCASSLVGAAGANTEAFFGQGTRLTVV.

V is TRBV19 and J is TRBJ1-1, with 10 bases lining up with TRBD1. CDR1 is LNHDA and CDR2 is SQIVND in the germline V gene (reference sequence). The CDR3 extends over 14 amino acids. The V segment lost 7 bases and the J segment 7 bases; nucleotides outside the gene matches: 9. The CDR3 reads CASTETGGLVEAFF. The CDR3 DNA sequence: TGTGCCAGTACCGAGACAGGGGGCCTTGTTGAAGCTTTCTTT.

The gene calls are TRBV7-9 and TRBJ1-1; a possible D gene is TRBD1 (5 bases). Between the trimmed V and J ends, which lost 5 bases and 12 bases, there was a span of 16 bases. Germline V gene lookup returns CDR1 SEHNR and CDR2 FQNEAQ (reference sequence). The CDR3 is made up of 12 amino acids. CDR3 coding DNA: TGTGCCAGCAGCGAGGGCGGGGGGGGAACTTTCTTT. This gives the protein CASSEGGGGTFF.

The chain is built from TRBV2 and TRBJ2-3; TRBD2 matches 7 bases. This CDR3 has 16 residues. Losses at the gene ends were 6 bases for V and 2 bases for J; bases not matched to a gene: 11. Germline values: CDR1 SNHLY, CDR2 FYNNEI. CDR3 DNA: TGTGCCAGCAGAGCCGGGACTATGGGAATCACAGATACGCAGTATTTT. Its protein is CASRAGTMGITDTQYF.